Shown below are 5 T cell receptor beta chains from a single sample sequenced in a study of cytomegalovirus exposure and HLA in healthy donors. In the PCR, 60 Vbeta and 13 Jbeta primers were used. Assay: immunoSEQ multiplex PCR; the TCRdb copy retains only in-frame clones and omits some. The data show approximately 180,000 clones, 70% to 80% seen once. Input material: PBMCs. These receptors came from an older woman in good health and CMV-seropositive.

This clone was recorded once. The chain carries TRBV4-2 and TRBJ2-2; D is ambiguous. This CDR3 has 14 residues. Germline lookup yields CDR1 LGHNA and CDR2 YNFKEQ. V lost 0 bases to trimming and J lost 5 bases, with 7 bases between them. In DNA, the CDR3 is TGTGCCAGCAGCCAAGATTACGGTACCGGGGAGCTGTTTTTT. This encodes CASSQDYGTGELFF.

The CDR3 DNA follows: TGTGCCAGCACCAGCGGGGGAGCGAACACCGGGGAGCTGTTTTTT. This gives the protein CASTSGGANTGELFF. The rearrangement uses TRBV2 and TRBJ2-2; 8 nucleotides line up with TRBD2. Unmatched junction bases numbered 4, after V lost 7 bases and J lost 0 bases. CDR1 is SNHLY, CDR2 FYNNEI, per germline. The CDR3 loop spans 15 amino acids.

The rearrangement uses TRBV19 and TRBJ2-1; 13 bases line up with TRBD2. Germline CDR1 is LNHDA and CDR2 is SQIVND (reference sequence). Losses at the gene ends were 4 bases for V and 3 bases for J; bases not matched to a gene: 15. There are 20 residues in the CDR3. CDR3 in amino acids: CASSSRLAGGFLSFYNEQFF. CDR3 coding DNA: TGTGCCAGTAGTAGCCGACTAGCGGGAGGTTTCCTCAGCTTCTACAATGAGCAGTTCTTC.

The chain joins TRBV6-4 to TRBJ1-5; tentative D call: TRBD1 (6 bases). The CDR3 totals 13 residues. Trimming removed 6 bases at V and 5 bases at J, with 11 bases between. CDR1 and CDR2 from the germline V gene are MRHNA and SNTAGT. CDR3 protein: CASSAGTHQPQHF. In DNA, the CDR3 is TGTGCCAGCAGCGCCGGGACACATCAGCCCCAGCATTTT.

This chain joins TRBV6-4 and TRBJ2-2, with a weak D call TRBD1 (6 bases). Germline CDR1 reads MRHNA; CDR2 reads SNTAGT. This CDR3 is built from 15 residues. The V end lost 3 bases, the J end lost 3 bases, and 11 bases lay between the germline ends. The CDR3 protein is CASSETGKDTGELFF. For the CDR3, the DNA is TGTGCCAGCAGTGAGACAGGAAAAGACACCGGGGAGCTGTTTTTT.